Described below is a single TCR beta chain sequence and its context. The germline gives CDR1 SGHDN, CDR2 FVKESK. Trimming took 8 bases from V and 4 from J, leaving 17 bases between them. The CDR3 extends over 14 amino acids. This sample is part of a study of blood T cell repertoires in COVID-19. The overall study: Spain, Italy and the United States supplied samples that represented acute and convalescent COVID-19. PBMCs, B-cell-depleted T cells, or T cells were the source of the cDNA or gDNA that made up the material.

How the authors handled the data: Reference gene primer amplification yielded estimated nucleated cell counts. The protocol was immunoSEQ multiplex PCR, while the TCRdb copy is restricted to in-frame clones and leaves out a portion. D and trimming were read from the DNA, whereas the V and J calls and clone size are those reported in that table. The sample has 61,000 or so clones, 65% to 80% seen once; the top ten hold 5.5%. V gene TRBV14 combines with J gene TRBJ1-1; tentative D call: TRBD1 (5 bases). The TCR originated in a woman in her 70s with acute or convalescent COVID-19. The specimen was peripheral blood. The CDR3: CASQRLGAVTEAFF. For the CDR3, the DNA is TGTGCCAGCCAACGTTTAGGGGCGGTCACTGAAGCTTTCTTT.